This T cell receptor (beta chain) was captured by sequencing in a study of T cells after somatic rescue of genetic block. The assay was immunoSEQ multiplex PCR, and TCRdb's table has in-frame clones only and misses some. The table has around 70,000 clones, about 90% seen once. Germline V gene data show CDR1 as SNHLY and CDR2 as FYNNEI. With 4 bases removed from V and 5 bases from J, the gap between germline ends came to 6 bases. The CDR3 has 12 residues. The receptor was derived from a man between 40 and 49 years old. This chain links TRBV2 with TRBJ1-5; the D is unclear. The material sequenced was peripheral blood mononuclear cells (PBMCs). DNA of the CDR3: TGTGCCAGCAGTGTATGGGATCAGCCCCAGCATTTT. Protein product: CASSVWDQPQHF.